The next 3 T cell receptor beta chains were all read from a single sample in a study of shared clonotypes between healthy human individuals. Generated by immunoSEQ multiplex PCR, the TCRdb table keeps only in-frame clones and is missing some. The sample yields some 2,000,000 clones, 85% to 95% seen once. Sequences were obtained from naive CD4+ T cells sorted from blood. Subset reported: CD45RA+ positively selected. The receptors derive from a man aged 18 to 29 in good health.

This sequence joins TRBV9 and TRBJ2-5; perhaps TRBD2 as D (6 bases). Germline V lookup: CDR1 SGDLS, CDR2 YYNGEE. Trimming stripped 4 bases from V and 5 bases from J, with 18 bases between. There are 15 residues in the CDR3. CDR3 residues: CASSPRGFFGETQYF. In DNA, the CDR3 is TGTGCCAGCAGCCCCCGGGGGTTTTTCGGTGAGACCCAGTACTTC.

This sequence joins TRBV7-2 and TRBJ2-7, with D unresolved. V was clipped by 3 bases and J by 4 bases, with 19 bases between them. The CDR3 is 16 amino acids. Germline V gene lookup returns CDR1 SGHTA and CDR2 FQGNSA. The CDR3 bases are TGTGCCAGCAGCTTTTCGCCTTCCTCACTGGGGTACGAGCAGTACTTC. It encodes CASSFSPSSLGYEQYF.

This rearrangement joins TRBV6-4 to TRBJ2-2; tentative D call: TRBD2 (5 bases). The CDR3 is 13 amino acids. V was pared by 3 bases and J by 4 bases, with 6 bases between. CDR1 MRHNA and CDR2 SNTAGT come from the germline V gene. The CDR3 loop is CASSEGLTGELFF. The CDR3, as DNA: TGTGCCAGCAGTGAAGGACTCACCGGGGAGCTGTTTTTT.